This note documents a single T cell receptor (beta chain) sequence. Its antigen is unknown. The data were obtained in a study of shared clonotypes between healthy human individuals. Overall study findings and caveats: Naive CD4 clonotypes were shared across a handful of donors at around 5%.

The assay ran at deep level. Sorted-subset replicate PCR reactions were performed with approximately 0.2 ug DNA, corresponding to 25,000 to 35,000 T cell genomes. The repertoire was sequenced with immunoSEQ multiplex PCR; TCRdb's copy has only in-frame clones and lacks some. The data contain fewer than 400,000 clones, 74% of them singletons. CDR1 and CDR2 from the germline V gene are MGHDK and SYGVNS. The CDR3 has 15 residues. V lost 6 bases to trimming and J lost 0 bases, with 9 bases between them. The receptor was isolated from a man younger than 45 in good health. The chain carries TRBV25-1 and TRBJ2-6; D is perhaps TRBD1 (6 bases). The sample taken for sequencing was memory CD4+ T cells sorted from blood. The subset denotes: CD45RA-negative fraction. CDR3 protein: CASRDSGSGANVLTF. The CDR3 DNA reads TGTGCCAGCAGGGACAGCGGCTCTGGGGCCAACGTCCTGACTTTC. Drawing the rest from reference TRBV25-1 and TRBJ2-6, the complete variable domain is EADIYQTPRYLVIGTGKKITLECSQTMGHDKMYWYQQDPGMELHLIHYSYGVNSTEKGDLSSESTVSRIRTEHFPLTLESARPSHTSQYLCASRDSGSGANVLTFGAGSRLTVL.